Following are 20 T cell receptor beta chains from one sample sequenced in a study of shared clonotypes between healthy human individuals. Using immunoSEQ multiplex PCR, the repertoire was profiled, and TCRdb retains in-frame clones only, with some absent. This sample has some 600,000 clones; approximately 96% occur once, and the top ten carry around 0.1%. In the naive CD8 group, cells lacked CD45RO and were positively selected for CCR7, so terminally differentiated effector memory CD45RA+ cells were left out. Sequencing was performed on naive CD8+ T cells sorted from blood. The receptors here all came from a woman younger than 45 in good health.

This chain joins TRBV7-9 and TRBJ2-7; D not resolved. This CDR3 region has 13 residues. Trimming stripped 5 bases from V and 5 bases from J, with 13 bases between. In germline, CDR1 is SEHNR, CDR2 FQNEAQ (reference sequence). CDR3 in DNA: TGTGCCAGCAGCCCCTCCGTTGGGGACGAGCAGTACTTC. Protein: CASSPSVGDEQYF.

Points on this clone: This sample includes further DNA sequences coding for the same CDR3. The CDR3 coding sequence is TGTGCCAGCAGTTTGGGCACAAGCCCCTACGAGCAGTACTTC. It codes for CASSLGTSPYEQYF. The chain uses TRBV27 and TRBJ2-7; no reliable D call. V was cut by 3 bases and J by 2 bases, with 11 bases left in between. The CDR3 runs 14 residues. CDR1 is MNHEY and CDR2 is SMNVEV in the germline V gene (reference sequence).

The chain employs TRBV30 and TRBJ2-5, with D unresolved. The DNA matches TRBJ2-7 better at its end, which makes the J call doubtful. The CDR3 is 15 amino acids. Germline CDR1 is GTSNPN and CDR2 is SVGIG (reference sequence). This CDR3 is CAWSVLRVRIYEQYF. The CDR3, as DNA: TGTGCCTGGAGTGTACTCCGGGTTAGGATCTACGAGCAGTACTTC.

The V gene is TRBV7-9, the J gene TRBJ2-1; D assignment may be TRBD1 or TRBD2 (5 bases each). The CDR3 loop spans 14 amino acids. Looked up from germline, CDR1 is SEHNR and CDR2 is FQNEAQ (reference sequence). Trimming took 5 bases from V and 2 from J, leaving 10 bases between them. CDR3 residues: CASSPGTTYNEQFF. The CDR3 region has the DNA TGTGCCAGCAGCCCCGGGACCACCTACAATGAGCAGTTCTTC. Complete variable domain (other parts from reference TRBV7-9 and TRBJ2-1): DTGVSQNPRHKITKRGQNVTFRCDPISEHNRLYWYRQTLGQGPEFLTYFQNEAQLEKSRLLSDRFSAERPKGSFSTLEIQRTEQGDSAMYLCASSPGTTYNEQFFGPGTRLTVL.

This rearrangement joins TRBV5-1 to TRBJ2-1; D is possibly TRBD1 or TRBD2 (5 bases each). Looked up from germline, CDR1 is SGHRS and CDR2 is YFSETQ. The V and J ends lost 0 bases and 8 bases respectively, with 21 bases between them. This CDR3 region has 17 residues. In nucleotides, the CDR3 is TGCGCCAGCAGCTTGGGGGACCAATTTGTGGGCGTCGATGAGCAGTTCTTC. This sequence encodes CASSLGDQFVGVDEQFF.

The chain employs TRBV19 and TRBJ2-1, with D possibly called TRBD1 or TRBD2 (5 bases each). V lost 3 bases and J lost 5, with 11 bases in between. Per germline, CDR1 LNHDA and CDR2 SQIVND (reference sequence). CDR3 length equals 14 residues. DNA for the CDR3: TGTGCCAGTAGTATTTGGGGGACGGACAATGAGCAGTTCTTC. Translation gives CASSIWGTDNEQFF.

This chain joins TRBV19 and TRBJ1-1; the D is unclear. Germline lookup yields CDR1 LNHDA and CDR2 SQIVND (reference sequence). The ends were cut back, 7 bases at V and 1 base at J, with 10 bases in the middle. The CDR3 is 13 residues long. CDR3: CASTRGPNTEAFF. CDR3 DNA sequence: TGTGCCAGTACCCGTGGACCGAACACTGAAGCTTTCTTT.

The CDR3 loop reads CASSLNFADGSQPQHF. CDR3 DNA sequence: TGTGCCAGCAGCTTGAATTTCGCCGACGGGAGTCAGCCCCAGCATTTT. The gene calls are TRBV5-8 and TRBJ1-5; D remains unclear. The CDR3 has 16 amino acids. The germline CDR1 and CDR2 sequences are SGHTS and YDEGEE. Trimming removed 1 base from V and 6 bases from J, with 17 bases in between.

This chain links TRBV14 with TRBJ1-1; D uncertain. Trimming shortened V by 5 bases and J by 4 bases, and 11 bases separated the two germline ends. This CDR3 is 13 amino acids long. The V gene's germline CDR1 is SGHDN and CDR2 FVKESK. CDR3 nucleotide sequence: TGTGCCAGCAGCGTGAGGGAGGTCACTGAAGCTTTCTTT. Translation: CASSVREVTEAFF.

In this sample, this clone turned up once. V is TRBV28 and J is TRBJ1-4, with a weak D call TRBD1 (5 bases). Trimming left V 6 bases short and J 4 bases short, with 9 bases between. Germline-derived CDR1 and CDR2 are MDHEN and SYDVKM. The CDR3 spans 13 residues. The CDR3 is CASRGQSNEKLFF. CDR3 nucleotide sequence: TGTGCCAGCAGGGGGCAAAGTAATGAAAAACTGTTTTTT.

The table lists this clone with a count of one. The chain combines TRBV4-1 with TRBJ1-2; D is undetermined. The CDR3 has 13 residues. Germline V gene sequence: CDR1 MGHRA, CDR2 YSYEKL. With 6 bases removed from V and 0 bases from J, the gap between germline ends came to 8 bases. CDR3 in amino acids: CASRAGANYGYTF. The CDR3 DNA is TGCGCCAGCAGGGCAGGAGCTAACTATGGCTACACCTTC.

The V gene is TRBV2, the J gene TRBJ2-2, with TRBD2 matching over 8 bases. V lost 0 bases and J lost 4; bases outside the gene matches: 7. Germline values: CDR1 SNHLY, CDR2 FYNNEI. There are 17 residues in the CDR3. The CDR3 reads CASSEAAREGVTGELFF. CDR3 coding DNA: TGTGCCAGCAGTGAAGCGGCCCGGGAGGGTGTCACCGGGGAGCTGTTTTTT. Filled out from reference TRBV2 and TRBJ2-2, the complete variable domain reads EPEVTQTPSHQVTQMGQEVILRCVPISNHLYFYWYRQILGQKVEFLVSFYNNEISEKSEIFDDQFSVERPDGSNFTLKIRSTKLEDSAMYFCASSEAAREGVTGELFFGEGSRLTVL.

This chain links TRBV7-8 with TRBJ2-7, with D maybe TRBD1 (6 bases). CDR1 SGHVS and CDR2 FQNEAQ come from the germline V gene. The CDR3 covers 12 residues. Trimming shortened V by 5 bases and J by 5 bases, and 10 bases separated the two germline ends. The CDR3 nucleotides read TGTGCCAGCAGCCCGGACAGCCACGAGCAGTACTTC. It specifies CASSPDSHEQYF.

The chain has TRBV7-9 and TRBJ2-5; 9 bases are a match to TRBD1. CDR1 SEHNR and CDR2 FQNEAQ come from the germline V gene (reference sequence). CDR3 length equals 15 residues. Unmatched junction bases numbered 6, after V lost 4 bases and J lost 3 bases. The chain's CDR3 is CASSSRRTGEETQYF. DNA for the CDR3: TGTGCCAGCAGCTCCCGGAGGACAGGGGAAGAGACCCAGTACTTC.

The CDR3 sequence: CASSFEGGMNTEAFF. In nucleotides, the CDR3 is TGTGCCAGCAGTTTCGAGGGAGGCATGAACACTGAAGCTTTCTTT. V and J are TRBV28 and TRBJ1-1, with D unclear. This CDR3 contains 15 residues. The V end lost 3 bases, the J end lost 0 bases, and 11 bases lay between the germline ends. The germline gives CDR1 MDHEN, CDR2 SYDVKM. The whole variable domain, remainder taken from reference TRBV28 and TRBJ1-1, is DVKVTQSSRYLVKRTGEKVFLECVQDMDHENMFWYRQDPGLGLRLIYFSYDVKMKEKGDIPEGYSVSREKKERFSLILESASTNQTSMYLCASSFEGGMNTEAFFGQGTRLTVV.

This clone occurred once. The J gene is TRBJ1-2, the V gene TRBV4-1, with a weak D call TRBD1 (5 bases). Between the trimmed V and J ends, which lost 0 bases and 4 bases, there was a span of 9 bases. CDR1 MGHRA and CDR2 YSYEKL come from the germline V gene. This CDR3 contains 14 residues. DNA of the CDR3: TGCGCCAGCAGCCAAGAAAGGGGTGGCTATGGCTACACCTTC. Translating it yields CASSQERGGYGYTF.

The chain joins TRBV15 to TRBJ2-7; 8 bases match TRBD1. Germline assignment: CDR1 LNHNV and CDR2 YYDKDF (reference sequence). There are 14 residues in the CDR3. V lost 3 bases to trimming and J lost 3 bases; unmatched junction nucleotides: 4. The CDR3 region is CATSSLGTGYEQYF. DNA for the CDR3: TGTGCCACCAGCAGTTTGGGGACAGGCTACGAGCAGTACTTC.

The gene calls are TRBV5-4 and TRBJ2-1; 11 bases are shared with TRBD2. In germline, CDR1 is SGHNT, CDR2 YYREEE (reference sequence). Trimming cost V 3 bases and J 7 bases; bases outside gene matches: 6. The CDR3 is made up of 15 amino acids. The CDR3 region is CASSSTSGIDNEQFF. CDR3 DNA sequence: TGTGCCAGCAGCTCGACTAGCGGGATTGATAATGAGCAGTTCTTC. The variable domain in full, completed from reference TRBV5-4 and TRBJ2-1, reads ETGVTQSPTHLIKTRGQQVTLRCSSQSGHNTVSWYQQALGQGPQFIFQYYREEENGRGNFPPRFSGLQFPNYSSELNVNALELDDSALYLCASSSTSGIDNEQFFGPGTRLTVL.

V and J are TRBV5-1 and TRBJ2-3, with 7 bases fitting TRBD2. The CDR3 runs 15 residues. V was clipped by 0 bases and J by 4 bases; unmatched bases: 5. CDR1 and CDR2 (germline): SGHRS, YFSETQ. The CDR3 DNA reads TGCGCCAGCAGCTTGGAGGTGGGAGGGGCAGATACGCAGTATTTT. As protein: CASSLEVGGADTQYF.

The chain is built from TRBV6-1 and TRBJ1-1; D is undetermined. Trimming removed 7 bases at V and 0 bases at J, with 9 bases between. The CDR3 extends over 13 amino acids. The germline gives CDR1 MNHNS, CDR2 SASEGT. The CDR3 loop is CASTESMNTEAFF. The DNA for the CDR3 is TGTGCCAGCACAGAGAGCATGAACACTGAAGCTTTCTTT.